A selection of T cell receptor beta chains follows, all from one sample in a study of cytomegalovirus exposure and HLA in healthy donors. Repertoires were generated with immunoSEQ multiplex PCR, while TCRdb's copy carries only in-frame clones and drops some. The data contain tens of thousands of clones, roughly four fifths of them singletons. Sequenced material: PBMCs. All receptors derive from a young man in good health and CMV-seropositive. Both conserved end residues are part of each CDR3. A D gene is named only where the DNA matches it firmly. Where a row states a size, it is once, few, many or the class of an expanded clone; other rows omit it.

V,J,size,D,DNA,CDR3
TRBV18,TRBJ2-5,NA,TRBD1,TGTGCCAGCTCACAGACAGGGTCGGAGACCCAGTACTTC,CASSQTGSETQYF
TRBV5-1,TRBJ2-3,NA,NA,TGCGCCAGCAGCTTGGACGGTAGCACAGATACGCAGTATTTT,CASSLDGSTDTQYF
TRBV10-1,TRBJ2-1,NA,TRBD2,TGCGCCAGCAGCTCGGGAGGGGCCTACAATGAGCAGTTCTTC,CASSSGGAYNEQFF
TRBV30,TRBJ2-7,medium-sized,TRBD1,TGTGCCTGGAGTGTAGGACAGGAGTACGAGCAGTACTTC,CAWSVGQEYEQYF
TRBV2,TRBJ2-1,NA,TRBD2,TGTGCCAGCGTAGCTAGCGGGAGAGTCGATGAGCAGTTCTTC,CASVASGRVDEQFF
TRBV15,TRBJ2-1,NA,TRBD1,TGTGCCACCAGCAGAGACGGCAGAGGACAGGGGTATGAGCAGTTCTTC,CATSRDGRGQGYEQFF
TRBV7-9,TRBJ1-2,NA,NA,TGTGCCAGCAGCTTAGAGGCGGCCTTCCTGGGTGGCTACACCTTC,CASSLEAAFLGGYTF
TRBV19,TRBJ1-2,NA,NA,TGTGCCAGTAGCCTGAGTATCGGCTACACCTTC,CASSLSIGYTF
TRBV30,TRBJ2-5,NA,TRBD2,TGTGCCTGGAGTGAAGGACTAGCGGGAAGGACGACCCAGTACTTC,CAWSEGLAGRTTQYF
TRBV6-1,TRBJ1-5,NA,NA,TGTGCCAGCAGTGCGGACATTAGCAATCAGCCCCAGCATTTT,CASSADISNQPQHF
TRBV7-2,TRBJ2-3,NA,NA,TGTGCCAGCAGCCCCCAAGATACGCAGTATTTT,CASSPQDTQYF
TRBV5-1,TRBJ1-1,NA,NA,TGCGCCAGCAGCTTGATGTCCGCTAAGAACACTGAAGCTTTCTTT,CASSLMSAKNTEAFF
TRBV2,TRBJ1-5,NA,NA,TGTGCCAGCAGTCCCCTTTACAATCAGCCCCAGCATTTT,CASSPLYNQPQHF
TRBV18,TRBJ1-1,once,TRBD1,TGTGCCAGCTCACCACCGAATCCCCGGACAGGGGGCCGCGCTTTCTTT,CASSPPNPRTGGRAFF
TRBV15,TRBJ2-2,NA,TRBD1,TGTGCCACCAGCAAAGGACAGGGGAACACCGGGGAGCTGTTTTTT,CATSKGQGNTGELFF
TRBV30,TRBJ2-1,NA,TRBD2,TGTGCCTGGAGCCTAGGGCTAGCGGTATACAATGAGCAGTTCTTC,CAWSLGLAVYNEQFF
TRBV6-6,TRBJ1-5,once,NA,TGTGCCAGCACCCTACAGGACAGCTTCAATCAGCCCCAGCATTTT,CASTLQDSFNQPQHF
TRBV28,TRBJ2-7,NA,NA,TGTGCCAGCAGTTTGCAGCGGAATCTTTACGAGCAGTACTTC,CASSLQRNLYEQYF
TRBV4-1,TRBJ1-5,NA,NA,TGCGCCAGCAGCTCCGGGAGGGGTGACAATCAGCCCCAGCATTTT,CASSSGRGDNQPQHF
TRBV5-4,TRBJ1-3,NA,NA,TGTGCCAGCAGCATGACAGGACGGTCTGGAAACACCATATATTTT,CASSMTGRSGNTIYF
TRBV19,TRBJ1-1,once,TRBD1,TGTGCCAGTAGTTCGGGACAGTCCGAAGGAGCTTTCTTT,CASSSGQSEGAFF
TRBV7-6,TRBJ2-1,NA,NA,TGTGCCAGCAGCTTAGAGAGGGCTCCGAACTACAATGAGCAGTTCTTC,CASSLERAPNYNEQFF
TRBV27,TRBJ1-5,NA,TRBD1,TGTGCCAGCAGTAGCCCGGGACAGCTCAATCAGCCCCAGCATTTT,CASSSPGQLNQPQHF
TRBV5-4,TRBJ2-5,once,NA,TGTGCCAGCAGCTGGGGGGAAGAGACCCAGTACTTC,CASSWGEETQYF
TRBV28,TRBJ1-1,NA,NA,TGTGCCAGCAGCCTTTTCGAGGGAAGGGTAAACACTGAAGCTTTCTTT,CASSLFEGRVNTEAFF
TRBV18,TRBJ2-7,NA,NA,TGTGCCAGCTCAGATGGCCGTTCCTACGAGCAGTACTTC,CASSDGRSYEQYF
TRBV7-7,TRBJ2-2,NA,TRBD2,TGTGCCAGCAGCTTAATCGCGGGAGGTGGCACCGGGGAGCTGTTTTTT,CASSLIAGGGTGELFF
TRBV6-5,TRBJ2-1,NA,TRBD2,TGTGCCAGCAGTCAACCGGGACTAGGAAATGAGCAGTTCTTC,CASSQPGLGNEQFF
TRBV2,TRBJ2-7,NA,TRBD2,TGTGCCAGCAGGGGCGGGACTAGCGGATCCTACGAGCAGTACTTC,CASRGGTSGSYEQYF
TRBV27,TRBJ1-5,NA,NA,TGTGCCAGCAGCCCTATAGGCAATCAGCCCCAGCATTTT,CASSPIGNQPQHF
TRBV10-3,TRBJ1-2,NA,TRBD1,TGTGCCATCAGTCCCCAGGGACAGGGAGATGGCTACACCTTC,CAISPQGQGDGYTF
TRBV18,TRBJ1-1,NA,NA,TGTGCCAGCTCACCAAGTCGGGACACTGAAGCTTTCTTT,CASSPSRDTEAFF